One T cell receptor (beta chain) is described in this entry. Only in-frame clones appear in the TCRdb table, and some are missing; sequencing was by immunoSEQ multiplex PCR. There are approximately 70,000 clones in the sample; 80% to 85% occur only once, and just over 4.5% lies in the top ten. The data are from a study of blood T cell repertoires in COVID-19. Across the whole study: From the United States, Italy and Spain came samples of acute and convalescent COVID-19. Sources were T cells, B-cell-depleted T cells, or PBMCs; the material itself was cDNA or gDNA.

Trimming stripped 0 bases from V and 9 bases from J, with 11 bases between. The CDR3 covers 13 residues. CDR1 SGHTA and CDR2 FQGNSA come from the germline V gene. The chain recombines TRBV7-2 with TRBJ1-1; D gene unclear. The sample taken for sequencing was peripheral blood. The origin of this receptor is a woman aged 60-70 years with acute or convalescent COVID-19. This CDR3 is CASSLATDSKAFF. The CDR3 coding sequence is TGTGCCAGCAGCTTAGCAACGGACTCTAAAGCTTTCTTT.